This T cell receptor (beta chain) is from a study of post-analysis software for immune sequencing data. General observations from the study: People with multiple sclerosis had a significantly lower normalized Chao1 diversity than controls did. Elevated frequency relative to controls characterized roughly 5 TRBV segments in patients, TRBV5-6, TRBV5-1 and TRBV20-1 among them.

Carried by the TCR beta cDNA libraries were unique molecular identifiers. T cells numbering about 0.85 to 11 million gave rise to 400,000 to 550,000 cDNA molecules. TCRdb reprocessed the PCR reads with MiXCR, giving one entry per CDR3 protein. This table holds approximately 690,000 distinct CDR3 sequences, more than 50% found once. Concerning this clonotype itself: Its antigen remains unknown.

V was pared by 1 base and J by 11 bases, with 19 bases between. The CDR3 runs to 15 residues. From germline, CDR1 is LGHDT and CDR2 YNNKEL (reference sequence). The sample consisted of blood. J is TRBJ2-3 and V is TRBV3-1; D could derive from TRBD1 or TRBD2 (6 bases each). The origin of this receptor is a girl aged 2 to 9 with multiple sclerosis. The CDR3 here is CASSQAGGASELQYF. CDR3 DNA: TGTGCCAGCAGCCAAGCCGGGGGCGCCTCGGAGTTGCAGTATTTT.